A selection of T cell receptor beta chains follows, all from one sample in a study of T-cell reconstitution after alpha-beta-depleted transplantation in children. MiXCR, applied by TCRdb to the PCR reads, yields one record per CDR3 protein. The table includes 200,000 to 250,000 distinct CDR3 sequences, 9.5% to 13% detected once. The starting material was PBMCs, obtained before TCRalphabeta/CD19-depleted stem cell transplant. These receptors came from a child in the first two years of life with acute myeloid leukemia, due to receive a stem cell transplant. CDR3s include the opening cysteine and the closing phenylalanine or tryptophan. D genes are given only for firm matches. Clone sizes are given selectively: once, few, many, or a class where the clone is expanded.

cdr3_nt,cdr3_aa,clone_size,j_call,d_call,v_call
TGTGCCAGCAGCTCCAGGCGAGTATTTGGAAACATTCAGTACTTC,CASSSRRVFGNIQYF,few,TRBJ2-4,.,TRBV14
TGTGCCAGCAGCTCGGGACATAGCACAGATACGCAGTATTTT,CASSSGHSTDTQYF,.,TRBJ2-3,.,TRBV5-5
TGCAGCGTTGCCCCCCGACAGACACTAGCCAAAAACATTCAGTACTTC,CSVAPRQTLAKNIQYF,many,TRBJ2-4,.,TRBV29-1
TGTGCCAGCACCCCAGGGGAGACCCAGTACTTC,CASTPGETQYF,many,TRBJ2-5,.,TRBV2
TGTGCCAGCTCACCTTCGGACAGCTCCTACGAGCAGTACTTC,CASSPSDSSYEQYF,many,TRBJ2-7,.,TRBV18
TGCAGCGTTGGCGAGGTACAGTATCAGGCTGAAGCTTTCTTT,CSVGEVQYQAEAFF,many,TRBJ1-1,.,TRBV29-1
TGTGCCAGCAGCAAAGACGGGCCTAATCAGCCCCAGCATTTT,CASSKDGPNQPQHF,many,TRBJ1-5,.,TRBV5-8
TGCGCCAGCAGCCAGCAACTAGCGGGAGCGGAGACCCAGTACTTC,CASSQQLAGAETQYF,many,TRBJ2-5,TRBD2,TRBV5-1
TGTGCCAGCAGCCCCGAGACCGCCCTACCCAATGGCTACACCTTC,CASSPETALPNGYTF,many,TRBJ1-2,.,TRBV3-1
TGCAGTGCCCAGACAGGGCCCAATGAAAAACTGTTTTTT,CSAQTGPNEKLFF,many,TRBJ1-4,TRBD1,TRBV20-1
TGTGCCAGCAGTGGCCGCCGAGAAAACCCAGATACGCAGTATTTT,CASSGRRENPDTQYF,many,TRBJ2-3,.,TRBV25-1
TGTGCCAGCAGTCCCCTAGGTCCCGGGGAGCTGTTTTTT,CASSPLGPGELFF,many,TRBJ2-2,.,TRBV12-3/TRBV12-4
TGTGCCAGCAGTGAACAGACAGGGGTCTATGGCTACACCTTC,CASSEQTGVYGYTF,many,TRBJ1-2,TRBD1,TRBV25-1
TGTGCCAGCAGTTACCAGGGGTTAGATCAGCCCCAGCATTTT,CASSYQGLDQPQHF,many,TRBJ1-5,.,TRBV7-9
TGTGCCAGCAGTTACCAGGGGCGAGATGGGAAAAAGACCCAGTACTTC,CASSYQGRDGKKTQYF,many,TRBJ2-5,.,TRBV6-5
TGCAGTGCTAGTGGGATCGGCAGGGGGATATACGAGCAGTACTTC,CSASGIGRGIYEQYF,many,TRBJ2-7,TRBD1,TRBV20-1
TGCAGTGCTCCTCCTAGCGGGAGGGCCCACGAGCAGTACTTC,CSAPPSGRAHEQYF,many,TRBJ2-7,TRBD2,TRBV20-1
TGCAGTGCTAGAGACGTAGGGGGGCAGCCCCAGCATTTT,CSARDVGGQPQHF,many,TRBJ1-5,.,TRBV20-1
TGTGCCACCAGCAACAACCAGGGCAGGACAGATACGCAGTATTTT,CATSNNQGRTDTQYF,few,TRBJ2-3,.,TRBV15
TGCGCCAGCAGCGCCTCGAGCTCCTATAATTCACCCCTCCACTTT,CASSASSSYNSPLHF,many,TRBJ1-6,.,TRBV10-2
TGTGCCACACAAGGGTCGGGGGCGTTGACTGGAAACACCATATATTTT,CATQGSGALTGNTIYF,.,TRBJ1-3,.,TRBV7-6
TGTGCCAGCTCACCCTCCGCAGGGAGCACTGAAGCTTTCTTT,CASSPSAGSTEAFF,many,TRBJ1-1,.,TRBV18
TGTGCCAGCAGTTTTCACGGTCTAGCGGGTTACAATGAGCAGTTCTTC,CASSFHGLAGYNEQFF,many,TRBJ2-1,TRBD2,TRBV6-5
TGCAGTGCTAGAACTCTCCAAGAGACCCAGTACTTC,CSARTLQETQYF,many,TRBJ2-5,.,TRBV20-1
TGTGCCAGCAGCCGCCGGGGGGGGGTCACAGATACGCAGTATTTT,CASSRRGGVTDTQYF,few,TRBJ2-3,TRBD2,TRBV11-2
TGCGCCAGCAGCCAAGATGGGGAGCTGTTTTTT,CASSQDGELFF,many,TRBJ2-2,.,TRBV4-1
TGTGCCAGCAGCTCGCAGGGGGTGTATAATGAGCAGTTCTTC,CASSSQGVYNEQFF,many,TRBJ2-1,TRBD1,TRBV7-3